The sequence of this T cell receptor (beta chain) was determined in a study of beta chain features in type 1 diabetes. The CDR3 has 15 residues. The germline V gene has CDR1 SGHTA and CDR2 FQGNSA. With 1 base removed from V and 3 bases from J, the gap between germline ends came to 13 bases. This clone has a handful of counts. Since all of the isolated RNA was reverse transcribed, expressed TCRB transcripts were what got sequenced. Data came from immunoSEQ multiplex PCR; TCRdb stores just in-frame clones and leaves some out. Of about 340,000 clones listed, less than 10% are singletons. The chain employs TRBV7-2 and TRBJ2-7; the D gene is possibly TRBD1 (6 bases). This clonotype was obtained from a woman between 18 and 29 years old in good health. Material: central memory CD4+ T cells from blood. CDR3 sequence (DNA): TGTGCCAGCAGCTTAGATGGGACACGAAGCTACGAGCAGTACTTC. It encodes CASSLDGTRSYEQYF.